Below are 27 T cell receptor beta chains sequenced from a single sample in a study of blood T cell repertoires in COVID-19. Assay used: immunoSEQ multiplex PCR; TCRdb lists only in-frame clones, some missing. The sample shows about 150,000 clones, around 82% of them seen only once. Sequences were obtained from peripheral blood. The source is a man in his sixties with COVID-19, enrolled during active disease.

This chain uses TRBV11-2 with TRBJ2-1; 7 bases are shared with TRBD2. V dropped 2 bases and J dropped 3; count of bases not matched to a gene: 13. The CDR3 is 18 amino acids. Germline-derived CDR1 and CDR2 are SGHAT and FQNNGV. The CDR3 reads CASSLWIPSGLLYNEQFF. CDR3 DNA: TGTGCCAGCAGCTTATGGATCCCTAGCGGCCTTCTCTACAATGAGCAGTTCTTC. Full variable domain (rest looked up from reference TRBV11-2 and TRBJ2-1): EAGVAQSPRYKIIEKRQSVAFWCNPISGHATLYWYQQILGQGPKLLIQFQNNGVVDDSQLPKDRFSAERLKGVDSTLKIQPAKLEDSAVYLCASSLWIPSGLLYNEQFFGPGTRLTVL.

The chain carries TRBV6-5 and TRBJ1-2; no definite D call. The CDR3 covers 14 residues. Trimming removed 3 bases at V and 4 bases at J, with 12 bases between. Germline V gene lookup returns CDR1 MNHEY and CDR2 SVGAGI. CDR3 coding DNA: TGTGCCAGCAGTTATGAGGCCGGAGGCTATGGCTACACCTTC. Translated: CASSYEAGGYGYTF.

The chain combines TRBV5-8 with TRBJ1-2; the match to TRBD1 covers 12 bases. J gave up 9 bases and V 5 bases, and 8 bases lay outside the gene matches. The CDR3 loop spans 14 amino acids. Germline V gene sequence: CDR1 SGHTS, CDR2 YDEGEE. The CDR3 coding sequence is TGTGCCAGCAGTTGGGACAGGGGGCGAGGAAGCTACACCTTC. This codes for CASSWDRGRGSYTF.

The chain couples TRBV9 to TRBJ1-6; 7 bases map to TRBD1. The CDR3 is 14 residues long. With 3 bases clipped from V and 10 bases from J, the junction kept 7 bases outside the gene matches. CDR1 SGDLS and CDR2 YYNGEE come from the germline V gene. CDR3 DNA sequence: TGTGCCAGCAGCGCCACAGGGGTTGGGTCACCCCTCCACTTT. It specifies CASSATGVGSPLHF.

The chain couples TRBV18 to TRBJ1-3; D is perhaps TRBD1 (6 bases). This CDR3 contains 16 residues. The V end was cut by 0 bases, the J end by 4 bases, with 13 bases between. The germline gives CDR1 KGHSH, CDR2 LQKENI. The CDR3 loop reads CASSPPAGGRGNTIYF. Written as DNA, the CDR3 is TGTGCCAGCTCACCACCGGCGGGGGGGCGAGGAAACACCATATATTTT.

CDR3: CASSQSRTSANTGELFF. In DNA form, the CDR3 reads TGCGCCAGCAGCCAGTCCCGGACTAGCGCTAACACCGGGGAGCTGTTTTTT. The chain carries TRBV5-1 and TRBJ2-2, with TRBD2 identical over 9 bases. Germline loops: CDR1 SGHRS, CDR2 YFSETQ. The CDR3 loop spans 17 amino acids. V dropped 4 bases and J dropped 2; count of bases not matched to a gene: 9.

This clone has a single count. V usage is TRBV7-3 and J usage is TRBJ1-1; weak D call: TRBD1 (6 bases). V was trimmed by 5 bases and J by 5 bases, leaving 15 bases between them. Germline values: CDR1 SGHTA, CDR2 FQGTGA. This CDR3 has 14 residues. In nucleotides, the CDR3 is TGTGCCAGCAGCGAACAGGGCGGTAGGACTGAAGCTTTCTTT. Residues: CASSEQGGRTEAFF.

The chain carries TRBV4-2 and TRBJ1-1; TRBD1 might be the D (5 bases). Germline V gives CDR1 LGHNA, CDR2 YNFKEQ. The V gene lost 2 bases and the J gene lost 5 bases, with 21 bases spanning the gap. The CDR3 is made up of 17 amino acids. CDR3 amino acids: CASSQNEVGGVETEAFF. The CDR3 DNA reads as TGTGCCAGCAGCCAAAACGAAGTTGGGGGGGTCGAGACTGAAGCTTTCTTT.

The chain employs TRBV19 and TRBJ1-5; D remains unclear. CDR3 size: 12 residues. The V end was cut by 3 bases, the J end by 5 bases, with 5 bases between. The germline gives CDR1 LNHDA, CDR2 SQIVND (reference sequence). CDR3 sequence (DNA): TGTGCCAGTAGTATTTATGATCAGCCCCAGCATTTT. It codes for CASSIYDQPQHF.

DNA for the CDR3: TGTGCCAGCAGCCAAGACCAGGCCAGGGATGAGCAGTTCTTC. Residues: CASSQDQARDEQFF. The chain recombines TRBV4-2 with TRBJ2-1; D is perhaps TRBD1 (5 bases). There are 14 residues in the CDR3. Trimming took off 0 bases at V and 8 bases at J, with 11 bases between the two ends. CDR1 is LGHNA and CDR2 is YNFKEQ in the germline V gene.

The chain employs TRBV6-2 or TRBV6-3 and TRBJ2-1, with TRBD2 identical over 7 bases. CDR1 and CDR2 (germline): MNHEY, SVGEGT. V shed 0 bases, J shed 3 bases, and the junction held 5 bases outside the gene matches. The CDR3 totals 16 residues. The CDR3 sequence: CASSYSRGTLYNEQFF. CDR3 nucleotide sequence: TGTGCCAGCAGTTACTCGCGGGGGACCCTCTACAATGAGCAGTTCTTC.

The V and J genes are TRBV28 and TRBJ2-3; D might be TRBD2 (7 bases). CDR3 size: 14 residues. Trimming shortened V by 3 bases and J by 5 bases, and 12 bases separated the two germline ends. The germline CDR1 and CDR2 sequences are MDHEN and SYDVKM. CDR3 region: CASSFGGPLDTQYF. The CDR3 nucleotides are TGTGCCAGCAGTTTCGGGGGGCCCCTAGATACGCAGTATTTT.

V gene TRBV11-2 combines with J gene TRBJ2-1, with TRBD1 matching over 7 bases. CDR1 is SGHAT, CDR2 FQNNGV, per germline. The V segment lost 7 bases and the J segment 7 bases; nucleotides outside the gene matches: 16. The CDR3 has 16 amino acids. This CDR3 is CASTPKAGGQVNEQFF. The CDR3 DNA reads TGTGCCAGCACCCCCAAGGCCGGCGGACAGGTGAATGAGCAGTTCTTC.

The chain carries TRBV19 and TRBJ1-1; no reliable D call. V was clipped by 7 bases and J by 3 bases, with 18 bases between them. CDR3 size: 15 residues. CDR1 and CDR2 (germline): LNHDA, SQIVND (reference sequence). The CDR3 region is CASTPRGRGDTEAFF. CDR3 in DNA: TGTGCCAGTACCCCCCGTGGCCGCGGTGACACTGAAGCTTTCTTT.

The CDR3 protein is CASSFGQTASEQYF. The CDR3 DNA follows: TGTGCCAGCAGCTTCGGACAAACGGCCTCCGAGCAGTACTTC. The chain employs TRBV9 and TRBJ2-7, with D perhaps matching TRBD1 (5 bases). This CDR3 region has 14 residues. Germline CDR1 SGDLS, CDR2 YYNGEE. The V end lost 4 bases, the J end lost 6 bases, and 17 bases lay between the germline ends.

CDR3 amino acids: CASSKRLAGYTGELFF. The DNA of the CDR3 is TGTGCCAGCAGCAAGAGACTAGCGGGATACACCGGGGAGCTGTTTTTT. V gene TRBV7-2 combines with J gene TRBJ2-2; 11 bases fit TRBD2. The ends lost 5 bases at V and 3 bases at J; junction bases unmatched: 5. CDR3 size: 16 residues. The germline V gene has CDR1 SGHTA and CDR2 FQGNSA.

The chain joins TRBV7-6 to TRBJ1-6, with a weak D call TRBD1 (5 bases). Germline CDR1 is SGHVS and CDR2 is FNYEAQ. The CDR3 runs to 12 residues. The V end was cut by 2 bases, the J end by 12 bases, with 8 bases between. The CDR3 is CASSLQGGPLHF. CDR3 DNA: TGTGCCAGCAGCTTACAGGGAGGACCCCTCCACTTT.

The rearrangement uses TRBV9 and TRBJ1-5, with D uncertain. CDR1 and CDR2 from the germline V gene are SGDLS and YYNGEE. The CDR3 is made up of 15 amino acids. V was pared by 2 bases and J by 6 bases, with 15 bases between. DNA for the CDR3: TGTGCCAGCAGCGTGCACTCAGGTGGCAGTCAGCCCCAGCATTTT. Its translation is CASSVHSGGSQPQHF.

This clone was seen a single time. CDR3 in DNA: TGTGCCAGCAGCGCCAGGACAGTGAACACTGAAGCTTTCTTT. This gives the protein CASSARTVNTEAFF. This chain connects TRBV9 to TRBJ1-1; D may be TRBD1 (6 bases). Germline V gene data show CDR1 as SGDLS and CDR2 as YYNGEE. There are 14 residues in the CDR3. V was cut by 3 bases and J by 0 bases, with 9 bases left in between.

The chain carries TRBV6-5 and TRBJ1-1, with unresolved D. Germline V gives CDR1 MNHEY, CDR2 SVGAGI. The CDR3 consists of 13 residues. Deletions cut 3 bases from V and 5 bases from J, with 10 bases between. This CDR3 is CASSYPGITEAFF. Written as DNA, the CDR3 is TGTGCCAGCAGTTATCCGGGGATAACTGAAGCTTTCTTT.

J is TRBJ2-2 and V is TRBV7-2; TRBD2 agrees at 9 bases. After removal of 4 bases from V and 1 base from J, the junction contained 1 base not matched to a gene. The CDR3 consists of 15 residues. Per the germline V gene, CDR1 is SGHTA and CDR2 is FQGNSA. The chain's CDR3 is CASSSTSGNTGELFF. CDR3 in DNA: TGTGCCAGCAGCTCGACTAGCGGGAACACCGGGGAGCTGTTTTTT.

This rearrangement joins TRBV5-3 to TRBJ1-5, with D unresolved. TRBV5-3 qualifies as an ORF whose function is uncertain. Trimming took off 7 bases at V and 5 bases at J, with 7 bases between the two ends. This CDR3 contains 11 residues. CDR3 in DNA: TGTGCCAGACTTAGAGATCAGCCCCAGCATTTT. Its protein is CARLRDQPQHF.

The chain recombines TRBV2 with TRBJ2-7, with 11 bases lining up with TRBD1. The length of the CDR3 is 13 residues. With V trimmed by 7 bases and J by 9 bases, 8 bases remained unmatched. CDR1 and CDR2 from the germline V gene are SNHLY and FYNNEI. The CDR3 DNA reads TGTGCCAGCACTGGGGACAGGGGGGCAGTGCAGTACTTC. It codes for CASTGDRGAVQYF.

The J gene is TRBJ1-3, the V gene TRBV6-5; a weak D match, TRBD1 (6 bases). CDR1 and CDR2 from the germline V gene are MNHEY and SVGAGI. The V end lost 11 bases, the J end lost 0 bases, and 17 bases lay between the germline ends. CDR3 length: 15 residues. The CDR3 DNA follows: TGTGCCGCCGGTGGGGGCCCTCTCTCTGGAAACACCATATATTTT. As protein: CAAGGGPLSGNTIYF.

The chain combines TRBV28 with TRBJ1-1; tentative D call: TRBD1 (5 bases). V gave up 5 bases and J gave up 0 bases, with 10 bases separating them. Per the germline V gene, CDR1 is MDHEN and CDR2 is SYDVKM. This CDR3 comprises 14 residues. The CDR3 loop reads CASSPQTVNTEAFF. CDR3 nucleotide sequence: TGTGCCAGCAGTCCCCAGACAGTGAACACTGAAGCTTTCTTT.

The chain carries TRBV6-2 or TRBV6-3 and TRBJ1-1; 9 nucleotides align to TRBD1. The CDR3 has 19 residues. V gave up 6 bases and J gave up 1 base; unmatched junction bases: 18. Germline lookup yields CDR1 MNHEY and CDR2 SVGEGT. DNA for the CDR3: TGTGCCAGCAGGCCTACCGGGACAGGGTTTGGGTTGGGGAACACTGAAGCTTTCTTT. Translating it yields CASRPTGTGFGLGNTEAFF.

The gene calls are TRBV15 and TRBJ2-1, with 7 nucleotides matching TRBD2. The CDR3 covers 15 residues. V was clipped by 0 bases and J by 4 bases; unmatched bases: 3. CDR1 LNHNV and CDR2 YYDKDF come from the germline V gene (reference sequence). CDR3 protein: CATSRETSRYNEQFF. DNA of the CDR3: TGTGCCACCAGCAGAGAGACTAGCCGATACAATGAGCAGTTCTTC.